Listed here are 30 T cell receptor beta chains from one sample, sequenced in a study of response to subunit inactivated influenza vaccine. TCRdb analysed the RT-PCR reads with MiXCR anew, one entry per CDR3 protein. The data show 450,000 to 600,000 distinct CDR3 sequences, with around 7.9% seen just once and about an eighth held by the top ten. Sample: PBMCs from blood, taken roughly 24 months after vaccination. The receptors derive from a man in his fifties or sixties who received an inactivated influenza vaccine.

This clonotype was seen at least ten times. The genes are TRBV20-1 and TRBJ2-5; a weak D match, TRBD1 (6 bases). This CDR3 has 16 amino acids. In germline, CDR1 is DFQATT, CDR2 SNEGSKA (reference sequence). The ends were cut back, 5 bases at V and 5 bases at J, with 24 bases in the middle. CDR3 residues: CSAPGPLRGPRETQYF. CDR3 sequence (DNA): TGCAGTGCTCCCGGGCCGCTCAGGGGACCTCGGGAGACCCAGTACTTC.

The gene calls are TRBV3-1 and TRBJ1-4, with unresolved D. Per the germline V gene, CDR1 is LGHDT and CDR2 is YNNKEL (reference sequence). This CDR3 spans 15 amino acids. V lost 0 bases, J lost 8 bases, and 13 bases lay in between. This CDR3 is CASSQEGLGGEKLFF. The CDR3 nucleotides are TGTGCCAGCAGCCAAGAGGGGTTGGGAGGCGAAAAACTGTTTTTT.

This clonotype appeared many times. The chain carries TRBV29-1 and TRBJ1-4; 8 bases line up with TRBD1. Trimming removed 4 bases from V and 6 bases from J; junction bases left unmatched: 1. Germline V gene data show CDR1 as SQVTM and CDR2 as ANQGSEA. The CDR3 loop spans 12 amino acids. The DNA for the CDR3 is TGCAGCGTTGGGGACAGGCATGAAAAACTGTTTTTT. This codes for CSVGDRHEKLFF.

This chain joins TRBV20-1 and TRBJ2-3, with D possibly matching TRBD2 (6 bases). This CDR3 region has 15 residues. Between the trimmed V and J ends, which lost 0 bases and 2 bases, there was a span of 12 bases. Germline V gene sequence: CDR1 DFQATT, CDR2 SNEGSKA (reference sequence). CDR3 sequence: CSARDLAGYTDTQYF. In DNA form, the CDR3 reads TGCAGTGCTAGAGACCTCGCGGGATACACAGATACGCAGTATTTT.

J is TRBJ1-4 and V is TRBV20-1; perhaps TRBD1 as D (6 bases). V lost 3 bases and J lost 8, with 13 bases in between. The germline gives CDR1 DFQATT, CDR2 SNEGSKA (reference sequence). CDR3 length: 13 residues. CDR3 coding DNA: TGCAGTGCTAGGGGCAGGGGAGCAGAAAAACTGTTTTTT. Amino acids: CSARGRGAEKLFF.

This clonotype was recorded at least ten times. The genes are TRBV12-3 or TRBV12-4 and TRBJ1-2; TRBD1 matches at 9 bases. This CDR3 comprises 13 residues. With V trimmed by 5 bases and J by 6 bases, 4 bases remained unmatched. CDR3 amino acids: CASSAYRGHGYTF. CDR3 nucleotide sequence: TGTGCCAGCAGTGCCTACAGGGGGCATGGCTACACCTTC.

The chain uses TRBV7-2 and TRBJ2-1; no clear D. The CDR3 covers 16 residues. Trimming shortened V by 2 bases and J by 10 bases, and 21 bases separated the two germline ends. Looked up from germline, CDR1 is SGHTA and CDR2 is FQGNSA. The CDR3 protein is CASSLFFAGKVREQFF. CDR3 in DNA: TGTGCCAGCAGCTTATTTTTTGCTGGAAAAGTAAGGGAGCAGTTCTTC.

This clonotype has a handful of counts. This rearrangement joins TRBV15 to TRBJ2-1; D remains unclear. CDR3 size: 15 residues. V lost 1 base and J lost 6, with 13 bases in between. Germline values: CDR1 LNHNV, CDR2 YYDKDF (reference sequence). CDR3 protein: CATSRVRHGSNEQFF. The CDR3 region has the DNA TGTGCCACCAGCAGAGTTCGTCACGGGTCCAATGAGCAGTTCTTC.

This clonotype was detected many times. The chain employs TRBV12-3 or TRBV12-4 and TRBJ2-1; D uncertain. This CDR3 has 13 residues. Trimming removed 8 bases from V and 10 bases from J, with 18 bases in between. CDR3 DNA sequence: TGTGCCAGCGGTACGGACCAGCGACGGGAGCAGTTCTTC. Amino acid sequence: CASGTDQRREQFF.

This clonotype was counted only a few times. The rearrangement uses TRBV12-3 or TRBV12-4 and TRBJ2-1; 14 bases are a match to TRBD2. The CDR3 consists of 18 residues. J gave up 0 bases and V 6 bases, and 7 bases lay outside the gene matches. The CDR3 here is CASRTSGGAGDSYNEQFF. CDR3 DNA sequence: TGTGCCAGCAGGACTAGCGGGGGGGCCGGTGACTCCTACAATGAGCAGTTCTTC.

This clonotype was seen at least ten times. The chain has TRBV7-2 and TRBJ2-7, with D unclear. Germline V gives CDR1 SGHTA, CDR2 FQGNSA. The CDR3 loop spans 15 amino acids. V shed 4 bases and J shed 6 bases, with 19 bases lying between them. This chain's CDR3 is CASSSYSVTRPEQYF. CDR3 nucleotide sequence: TGTGCCAGCAGCTCTTATTCGGTTACTCGGCCCGAGCAGTACTTC.

This clonotype has only a few counts. This chain connects TRBV5-1 to TRBJ2-1, with TRBD2 matching over 11 bases. The CDR3 runs 17 residues. J was trimmed by 8 bases and V by 2 bases; bases with no gene match: 12. Germline CDR1 is SGHRS and CDR2 is YFSETQ. Written as DNA, the CDR3 is TGCGCCAGCAGCTTCGAATATACTAGCGGGAGTAGAGATGAGCAGTTCTTC. It specifies CASSFEYTSGSRDEQFF.

This clonotype was counted ten times or more. The J gene is TRBJ2-1, the V gene TRBV5-1; D unresolved. The CDR3 contains 13 residues. The germline V and J ends were trimmed by 0 bases and 4 bases, with 5 bases remaining between them. CDR1 SGHRS and CDR2 YFSETQ come from the germline V gene. CDR3 in amino acids: CASSLAVYNEQFF. In DNA form, the CDR3 reads TGCGCCAGCAGCTTGGCGGTTTACAATGAGCAGTTCTTC.

CDR3 bases: TGTGCCAGCTCACCAAATCCGGGACCAAACTATGGCTACACCTTC. This sequence encodes CASSPNPGPNYGYTF. The J gene is TRBJ1-2, the V gene TRBV18; TRBD1 might be the D (5 bases). The CDR3 consists of 15 residues. V was clipped by 2 bases and J by 2 bases, with 12 bases between them. Per the germline V gene, CDR1 is KGHSH and CDR2 is LQKENI.

This clonotype was seen repeatedly, ten times or more. CDR3 nucleotide sequence: TGCAGCGCCGGGACACATTCCTACGAGCAGTACTTC. Its protein is CSAGTHSYEQYF. V gene TRBV29-1 combines with J gene TRBJ2-7, with D possibly TRBD1 on 6 matching bases. The length of the CDR3 is 12 residues. CDR1 and CDR2 from the germline V gene are SQVTM and ANQGSEA. Trimming took 7 bases from V and 1 from J, leaving 11 bases between them.

The genes are TRBV12-3 or TRBV12-4 and TRBJ2-5, with D uncertain. The CDR3 has 13 residues. The V end lost 5 bases, the J end lost 9 bases, and 16 bases lay between the germline ends. CDR3 coding DNA: TGTGCCAGCAGTCTAGGATCGAGCACGGCCCAGTACTTC. It translates to CASSLGSSTAQYF.

The chain employs TRBV6-5 and TRBJ2-4, with 7 bases lining up with TRBD1. The CDR3 contains 14 residues. Germline V CDR1 and CDR2: MNHEY, SVGAGI. V shed 2 bases, J shed 5 bases, and the junction held 3 bases outside the gene matches. CDR3 region: CASSYGQGENIQYF. The CDR3 DNA reads as TGTGCCAGCAGTTACGGGCAGGGGGAAAACATTCAGTACTTC.

There are many counts of this clonotype. The chain is built from TRBV9 and TRBJ1-2; D uncertain. This CDR3 has 14 residues. The germline V gene encodes CDR1 SGDLS and CDR2 YYNGEE. Trimming pared 4 bases from V and 4 bases from J, leaving 14 bases between. Here the CDR3 reads CASSQARNGYGYTF. CDR3 bases: TGTGCCAGCAGCCAAGCTCGAAACGGCTATGGCTACACCTTC.

This clonotype has ten or more counts. The genes are TRBV18 and TRBJ1-3; D gene ambiguous. V was pared by 2 bases and J by 4 bases, with 9 bases between. This CDR3 has 14 amino acids. CDR1 KGHSH and CDR2 LQKENI come from the germline V gene. The CDR3 coding sequence is TGTGCCAGCTCACCAGAGCGGTCGGGAAACACCATATATTTT. Translation: CASSPERSGNTIYF.

This clonotype was detected a few times. The J gene is TRBJ2-1, the V gene TRBV4-3; 8 nucleotides line up with TRBD2. V dropped 1 base and J dropped 0; count of bases not matched to a gene: 5. Germline values: CDR1 LGHNA, CDR2 YSLEER. The CDR3 totals 17 residues. CDR3 coding DNA: TGCGCCAGCAGCCAAGTGGCAGCGGGGGACTCCTACAATGAGCAGTTCTTC. Translation gives CASSQVAAGDSYNEQFF.

The rearrangement links TRBV20-1 to TRBJ2-5; 8 bases align to TRBD2. The CDR3 consists of 13 residues. Germline V gene data show CDR1 as DFQATT and CDR2 as SNEGSKA (reference sequence). The V and J ends lost 3 bases and 5 bases, in that order; junction bases with no gene match: 5. This CDR3 reads CSASPTSGETQYF. CDR3 nucleotide sequence: TGCAGTGCTAGTCCTACTAGCGGTGAGACCCAGTACTTC.

The chain couples TRBV7-6 to TRBJ1-2; D might be TRBD1 (5 bases). This CDR3 has 16 amino acids. Looked up from germline, CDR1 is SGHVS and CDR2 is FNYEAQ. V was shortened by 1 base and J by 1 base, with 13 bases between the two germline ends. The CDR3 nucleotides are TGTGCCAGCAGCTTAGTGGCTGGGACTAATAACTATGGCTACACCTTC. As protein: CASSLVAGTNNYGYTF.

This clonotype showed up just a few times. The chain recombines TRBV28 with TRBJ2-5; D perhaps matches TRBD2 (6 bases). V lost 8 bases to trimming and J lost 4 bases, with 17 bases between them. CDR1 is MDHEN and CDR2 is SYDVKM in the germline V gene. The CDR3 length is 14 residues. In nucleotides, the CDR3 is TGTGCCAGCCGTCCCGGAGGGCGAGGAGAGACCCAGTACTTC. Residues: CASRPGGRGETQYF. Looking up the rest from reference TRBV28 and TRBJ2-5 gives the full variable domain: DVKVTQSSRYLVKRTGEKVFLECVQDMDHENMFWYRQDPGLGLRLIYFSYDVKMKEKGDIPEGYSVSREKKERFSLILESASTNQTSMYLCASRPGGRGETQYFGPGTRLLVL.

This clonotype was detected only a few times. Since a much larger clone is just one base distant, this may be a read error. The CDR3 end shows no conserved phenylalanine or tryptophan, and so a read error is likely. The chain carries TRBV20-1 and TRBJ2-7; weak D call: TRBD1 (5 bases). Trimming pared 0 bases from V and 6 bases from J, leaving 18 bases between. This CDR3 is built from 15 residues. Germline CDR1 is DFQATT and CDR2 is SNEGSKA (reference sequence). CDR3 in DNA: TGCAGTGCTAGAGATAAGTTGCAGGGTTGGGGCGAGCAGTACTCC. It specifies CSARDKLQGWGEQYS.

This clonotype was seen once. This clone may be a read error of a much larger clone one base away. V gene TRBV10-1 combines with J gene TRBJ2-3, with no clear D. The CDR3 extends over 17 amino acids. The germline CDR1 and CDR2 sequences are WNHNN and SYGVQD (reference sequence). The germline V and J ends were trimmed by 0 bases and 1 base, with 14 bases remaining between them. CDR3: CASSESNATHGTDTQYF. CDR3 coding DNA: TGCGCCAGCAGTGAGTCGAACGCTACCCACGGCACAGATACGCAGTATTTT.

This clonotype was seen ten or more times. This chain joins TRBV9 and TRBJ2-1, with 8 bases matching TRBD2. The CDR3 is 18 residues long. V lost 1 base and J lost 7; bases outside the gene matches: 16. Germline CDR1 SGDLS, CDR2 YYNGEE. CDR3 in DNA: TGTGCCAGCAGCGTATTCGAGCGGGAGAGCGACAACTGGAATGAGCAGTTCTTC. It translates to CASSVFERESDNWNEQFF.

The genes are TRBV9 and TRBJ2-3; 10 bases align to TRBD2. There are 15 residues in the CDR3. Germline CDR1 and CDR2: SGDLS and YYNGEE. J was trimmed by 5 bases and V by 2 bases; bases with no gene match: 5. This CDR3 is CASSVSGGPQDTQYF. DNA for the CDR3: TGTGCCAGCAGCGTTAGCGGGGGGCCACAAGATACGCAGTATTTT. The full variable domain, in which reference TRBV9 and TRBJ2-3 provide the parts outside the CDR3, is DSGVTQTPKHLITATGQRVTLRCSPRSGDLSVYWYQQSLDQGLQFLIQYYNGEERAKGNILERFSAQQFPDLHSELNLSSLELGDSALYFCASSVSGGPQDTQYFGPGTRLTVL.

This chain connects TRBV6-2 or TRBV6-3 to TRBJ2-2; either TRBD1 or TRBD2 may fit D (6 bases each). Trimming shortened V by 9 bases and J by 1 base, and 15 bases separated the two germline ends. Per germline, CDR1 MNHEY and CDR2 SVGEGT. The CDR3 length is 15 residues. The DNA of the CDR3 is TGTGCCAGTAACGGGGGCGTCGGGAACACCGGGGAGCTGTTTTTT. Its translation is CASNGGVGNTGELFF.

This clonotype has more than one count but fewer than ten. The rearrangement uses TRBV6-2 or TRBV6-3 and TRBJ2-3; 7 bases map to TRBD2. Germline CDR1 and CDR2: MNHEY and SVGEGT. The CDR3 runs 14 residues. V lost 0 bases to trimming and J lost 11 bases; unmatched junction nucleotides: 8. CDR3 nucleotide sequence: TGTGCCAGCAGTTACTCGACTAGCCGGGTTATGCAGTATTTT. Its translation is CASSYSTSRVMQYF.

The chain employs TRBV7-9 and TRBJ2-5, with 11 bases matching TRBD2. Germline assignment: CDR1 SEHNR and CDR2 FQNEAQ (reference sequence). With 4 bases clipped from V and 2 bases from J, the junction kept 6 bases outside the gene matches. This CDR3 spans 16 amino acids. The CDR3 DNA is TGTGCCAGCAGCTCTATACTAGCGGGAGTGCAAGAGACCCAGTACTTC. It translates to CASSSILAGVQETQYF.